The clone carrying this TCR beta chain was counted at least ten times. Its antigen is still unknown. These data belong to a study of T cells in Graves' hyperthyroidism and ophthalmopathy. RNA transcripts were the template for amplifying TCR beta CDR3 regions. The TCR CDR3 first-round RT-PCR relied on the HTBI primer set. TCRdb independently ran MiXCR on the multiplex PCR reads; one entry per CDR3 protein. The table shows fewer than 650,000 distinct CDR3 sequences, with 46% occurring only once. The CDR3 covers 14 residues. Trimming left V 0 bases short and J 5 bases short, with 7 bases between. CDR1 and CDR2 (germline): MGHRA, YSYEKL. Points from the study as a whole: Patients with ophthalmopathy were separated from those with stable hyperthyroidism by a 13 V-J model. Ophthalmopathy onset followed model prediction by a median approximately six months. Clonotypes that were expanded in thyroid above 0.001 mostly appeared in blood too.

Lactation, pregnancy, other autoimmune disease or uncontrolled infection led to exclusion of patients. This TCR came from an adult woman with Graves' disease, either hyperthyroidism or ophthalmopathy (not recorded which). Sample: peripheral blood or thyroid tissue (not recorded which). The rearrangement joins TRBV4-1 to TRBJ1-4, with D possibly being TRBD1 (5 bases). The CDR3 coding sequence is TGCGCCAGCAGCCAAGACCGGGGGAATGAAAAACTGTTTTTT. The encoded protein is CASSQDRGNEKLFF.